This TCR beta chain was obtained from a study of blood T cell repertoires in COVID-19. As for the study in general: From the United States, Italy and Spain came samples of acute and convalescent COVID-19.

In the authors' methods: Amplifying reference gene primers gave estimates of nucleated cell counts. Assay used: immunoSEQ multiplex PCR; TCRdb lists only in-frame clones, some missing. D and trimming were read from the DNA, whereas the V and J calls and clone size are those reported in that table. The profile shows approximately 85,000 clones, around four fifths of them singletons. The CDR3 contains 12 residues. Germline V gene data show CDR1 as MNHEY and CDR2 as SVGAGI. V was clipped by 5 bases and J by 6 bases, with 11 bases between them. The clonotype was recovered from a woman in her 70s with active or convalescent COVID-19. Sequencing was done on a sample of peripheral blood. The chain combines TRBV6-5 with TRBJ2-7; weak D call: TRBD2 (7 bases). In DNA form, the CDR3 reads TGTGCCAGCAGTAGGGGGGGTGGCGAGCAGTACTTC. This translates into CASSRGGGEQYF.